Below are 18 T cell receptor beta chains sequenced from a single sample in a study of CD8 T cells in Susac syndrome. Random hexamers served to reverse transcribe roughly 0.5 to 1 ug RNA. TCRdb used MiXCR to reprocess the immunoSEQ multiplex PCR reads, holding one entry per CDR3 protein. The sample lists approximately 110,000 distinct CDR3 sequences; more than 80% were seen once. Source material: CD8+ T cells from PBMCs. The origin of the receptors is a human donor with multiple sclerosis.

The chain recombines TRBV9 with TRBJ1-3; maybe TRBD1 (6 bases). Per the germline V gene, CDR1 is SGDLS and CDR2 is YYNGEE. Trimming removed 2 bases from V and 2 bases from J, with 11 bases in between. There are 15 residues in the CDR3. CDR3 in amino acids: CASSVSGAAGNTIYF. DNA of the CDR3: TGTGCCAGCAGCGTTTCAGGGGCAGCTGGAAACACCATATATTTT.

This clonotype has only one observation. The rearrangement uses TRBV7-8 and TRBJ1-4; D gene unclear. Trimming removed 0 bases from V and 5 bases from J, with 10 bases in between. CDR1 is SGHVS and CDR2 is FQNEAQ in the germline V gene. The CDR3 has 15 residues. The CDR3 here is CASSLAYTINEKLFF. The CDR3 DNA follows: TGTGCCAGCAGCTTAGCGTACACTATAAATGAAAAACTGTTTTTT.

In DNA form, the CDR3 reads TGTGCCAGCAGCCCAAGGGCTAGCGGGGGGGCGATTCCGGAGACCCAGTACTTC. Its protein product is CASSPRASGGAIPETQYF. The chain links TRBV7-2 to TRBJ2-5, with 12 bases matching TRBD2. Germline V gives CDR1 SGHTA, CDR2 FQGNSA. This CDR3 comprises 18 residues. V shed 5 bases and J 5 bases; nucleotides not matched to a gene: 15.

The rearrangement uses TRBV5-1 and TRBJ2-7, with D tentatively TRBD1 (6 bases). Germline V CDR1 and CDR2: SGHRS, YFSETQ. V was cut by 7 bases and J by 0 bases, with 14 bases left in between. The CDR3 is 14 amino acids. The chain's CDR3 is CASGTGTLSYEQYF. As DNA, the CDR3 is TGCGCCAGCGGGACCGGGACACTCTCCTACGAGCAGTACTTC. The whole variable domain, filled in from reference TRBV5-1 and TRBJ2-7, reads KAGVTQTPRYLIKTRGQQVTLSCSPISGHRSVSWYQQTPGQGLQFLFEYFSETQRNKGNFPGRFSGRQFSNSRSEMNVSTLELGDSALYLCASGTGTLSYEQYFGPGTRLTVT.

The rearrangement uses TRBV10-3 and TRBJ2-2; 9 bases fit TRBD2. Germline loops: CDR1 ENHRY, CDR2 SYGVKD. The CDR3 totals 14 residues. Unmatched junction bases numbered 5, after V lost 8 bases and J lost 4 bases. CDR3 nucleotides: TGTGCCATCGGGGGACTAGCCGGCACCGGGGAGCTGTTTTTT. Translated: CAIGGLAGTGELFF.

The chain is built from TRBV18 and TRBJ2-5; D perhaps matches TRBD2 (5 bases). Trimming removed 3 bases at V and 3 bases at J, with 11 bases between. This CDR3 is 14 amino acids long. Germline CDR1 is KGHSH and CDR2 is LQKENI. The CDR3 region has the DNA TGTGCCAGCTCACCGCTTATCGGGGAAGAGACCCAGTACTTC. As protein: CASSPLIGEETQYF. The full variable domain, in which reference TRBV18 and TRBJ2-5 provide the parts outside the CDR3, is NAGVMQNPRHLVRRRGQEARLRCSPMKGHSHVYWYRQLPEEGLKFMVYLQKENIIDESGMPKERFSAEFPKEGPSILRIQQVVRGDSAAYFCASSPLIGEETQYFGPGTRLLVL.

This clonotype has only one observation. The V call is TRBV19, the J call TRBJ2-7, with D unclear. This CDR3 spans 13 amino acids. Trimming cost V 8 bases and J 5 bases, with 16 bases left between them. Germline loops: CDR1 LNHDA, CDR2 SQIVND (reference sequence). CDR3 region: CASAPWGRHEQYF. CDR3 nucleotide sequence: TGTGCCAGTGCCCCCTGGGGAAGACACGAGCAGTACTTC.

This CDR3 reads CASSQIRDSGWQLFF. In nucleotides, the CDR3 is TGCGCCAGCAGCCAGATAAGGGACAGTGGATGGCAACTGTTTTTT. The chain uses TRBV4-1 and TRBJ1-4; 7 bases match TRBD1. Germline V gives CDR1 MGHRA, CDR2 YSYEKL. The CDR3 extends over 15 amino acids. Unmatched junction bases numbered 13, after V lost 3 bases and J lost 12 bases.

The CDR3 DNA is TGTGCCAGCAGCCACGTCCCTGGGGCCGTGAACACTGAAGCTTTCTTT. Protein: CASSHVPGAVNTEAFF. This rearrangement joins TRBV5-4 to TRBJ1-1; possibly TRBD1 for D (5 bases). The CDR3 runs to 16 residues. Trimming removed 4 bases from V and 0 bases from J, with 16 bases in between. Germline V gene lookup returns CDR1 SGHNT and CDR2 YYREEE (reference sequence). Filled out from reference TRBV5-4 and TRBJ1-1, the complete variable domain reads ETGVTQSPTHLIKTRGQQVTLRCSSQSGHNTVSWYQQALGQGPQFIFQYYREEENGRGNFPPRFSGLQFPNYSSELNVNALELDDSALYLCASSHVPGAVNTEAFFGQGTRLTVV.

V usage is TRBV13 and J usage is TRBJ1-2, with D possibly being TRBD1 (5 bases). CDR3 length: 14 residues. Germline V gene lookup returns CDR1 PRHDT and CDR2 FYEKMQ (reference sequence). The V end lost 7 bases, the J end lost 4 bases, and 16 bases lay between the germline ends. CDR3 in amino acids: CASIRRGFGYGYTF. The CDR3 DNA is TGTGCCAGCATCCGACGGGGGTTTGGCTATGGCTACACCTTC.

The chain has TRBV6-1 and TRBJ2-4; 8 bases line up with TRBD2. This CDR3 is 13 amino acids long. The V segment lost 3 bases and the J segment 10 bases; nucleotides outside the gene matches: 5. Germline V CDR1 and CDR2: MNHNS, SASEGT. The CDR3 reads CASSDPGLDIQYF. The CDR3 DNA sequence: TGTGCCAGCAGTGACCCGGGACTAGATATTCAGTACTTC.

The V call is TRBV3-1, the J call TRBJ1-1; 8 bases are a match to TRBD1. Germline V CDR1 and CDR2: LGHDT, YNNKEL (reference sequence). There are 15 residues in the CDR3. V lost 2 bases to trimming and J lost 3 bases; unmatched junction nucleotides: 5. This CDR3 reads CASSQLDRGDTEAFF. For the CDR3, the DNA is TGTGCCAGCAGCCAACTCGACAGGGGCGACACTGAAGCTTTCTTT. Combining the CDR3 with reference TRBV3-1 and TRBJ1-1 gives the whole variable domain DTAVSQTPKYLVTQMGNDKSIKCEQNLGHDTMYWYKQDSKKFLKIMFSYNNKELIINETVPNRFSPKSPDKAHLNLHINSLELGDSAVYFCASSQLDRGDTEAFFGQGTRLTVV.

The J gene is TRBJ2-7, the V gene TRBV12-3 or TRBV12-4, with D maybe TRBD2 (6 bases). The V gene lost 6 bases and the J gene lost 0 bases, with 18 bases spanning the gap. The CDR3 is 16 residues long. CDR3 loop: CASSPTGGQSSYEQYF. DNA for the CDR3: TGTGCCAGCAGCCCCACCGGAGGGCAGAGCTCCTACGAGCAGTACTTC.

V usage is TRBV5-1 and J usage is TRBJ2-3; TRBD2 agrees at 9 bases. The CDR3 totals 15 residues. In germline, CDR1 is SGHRS, CDR2 YFSETQ. Unmatched junction bases numbered 3, after V lost 4 bases and J lost 0 bases. The CDR3 region has the DNA TGCGCCAGCAGCCCCGGGACTAGCAGCACAGATACGCAGTATTTT. Its protein is CASSPGTSSTDTQYF.

This clonotype was seen once. V is TRBV9 and J is TRBJ2-1; 8 bases map to TRBD1. The CDR3 has 15 amino acids. Per germline, CDR1 SGDLS and CDR2 YYNGEE. J was trimmed by 5 bases and V by 0 bases; bases with no gene match: 4. For the CDR3, the DNA is TGTGCCAGCAGCGTAGCAGGGGGCGACCACAATGAGCAGTTCTTC. This gives the protein CASSVAGGDHNEQFF.

The chain carries TRBV6-6 and TRBJ1-5; D is unclear. The CDR3 consists of 15 residues. V lost 0 bases to trimming and J lost 3 bases, with 9 bases between them. Germline V gives CDR1 MNHNY, CDR2 SVGAGI (reference sequence). The CDR3, as DNA: TGTGCCAGCAGTTACTCCCGGGGTTCCAATCAGCCCCAGCATTTT. Protein: CASSYSRGSNQPQHF.

The genes are TRBV5-6 and TRBJ2-3; TRBD1 matches at 7 bases. The CDR3 spans 19 residues. Germline-derived CDR1 and CDR2 are SGHDT and YYEEEE. J lost 0 bases, V lost 0 bases, and 13 bases had no gene match. The CDR3 coding sequence is TGTGCCAGCAGCTTGGAAGGGGGCTTTCACCCCTCTAGCACAGATACGCAGTATTTT. Residues: CASSLEGGFHPSSTDTQYF.

The rearrangement joins TRBV13 to TRBJ2-3, with D hard to call. Germline CDR1 reads PRHDT; CDR2 reads FYEKMQ (reference sequence). The CDR3 is 13 residues long. Deletions cut 4 bases from V and 6 bases from J, with 11 bases between. CDR3 amino acids: CASSWEGHDTQYF. The CDR3 bases are TGTGCCAGCAGCTGGGAAGGCCACGATACGCAGTATTTT.